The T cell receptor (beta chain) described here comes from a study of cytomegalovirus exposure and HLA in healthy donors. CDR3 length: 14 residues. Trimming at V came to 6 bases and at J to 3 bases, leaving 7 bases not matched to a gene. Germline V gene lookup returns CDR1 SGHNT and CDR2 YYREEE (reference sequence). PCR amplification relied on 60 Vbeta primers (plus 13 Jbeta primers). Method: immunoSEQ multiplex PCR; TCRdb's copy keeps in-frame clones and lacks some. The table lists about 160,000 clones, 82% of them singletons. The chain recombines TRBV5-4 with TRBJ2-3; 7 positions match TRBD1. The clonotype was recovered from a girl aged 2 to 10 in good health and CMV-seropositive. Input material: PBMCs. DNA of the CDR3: TGTGCCAGCAAATCCGGGACAGATACAGATACGCAGTATTTT. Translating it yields CASKSGTDTDTQYF.